What follows is one T cell receptor (beta chain) and its context. Its antigen remains unknown. Germline CDR1 is SGHRS and CDR2 is YFSETQ. The V and J ends lost 6 bases and 5 bases, in that order; junction bases with no gene match: 5. CDR3 length equals 14 residues. The entry originates in a study of T-cell memory formation after mild COVID-19. Study-wide results and limits: Mostly located in CM and EM were contracting CD4+ clones, with contracting CD8+ clones located in EMRA.

MiXCR, applied by TCRdb to the 5' RACE reads, yields one record per CDR3 protein. The table has 92,000 or so distinct CDR3 sequences, approximately 13% seen once. The clonotype originates from an adult woman who had mild COVID-19 (a few samples of this study predate the infection). Cell type and time point are not known. This chain links TRBV5-1 with TRBJ2-5, with TRBD2 identical over 12 bases. The sequenced sample consisted of PBMCs or a T cell subset sorted from them (not recorded which). The CDR3 coding sequence is TGCGCCAGCAACGGACTAGCGGGGATTGAGACCCAGTACTTC. Translation gives CASNGLAGIETQYF. The variable domain in full, completed from reference TRBV5-1 and TRBJ2-5, reads KAGVTQTPRYLIKTRGQQVTLSCSPISGHRSVSWYQQTPGQGLQFLFEYFSETQRNKGNFPGRFSGRQFSNSRSEMNVSTLELGDSALYLCASNGLAGIETQYFGPGTRLLVL.